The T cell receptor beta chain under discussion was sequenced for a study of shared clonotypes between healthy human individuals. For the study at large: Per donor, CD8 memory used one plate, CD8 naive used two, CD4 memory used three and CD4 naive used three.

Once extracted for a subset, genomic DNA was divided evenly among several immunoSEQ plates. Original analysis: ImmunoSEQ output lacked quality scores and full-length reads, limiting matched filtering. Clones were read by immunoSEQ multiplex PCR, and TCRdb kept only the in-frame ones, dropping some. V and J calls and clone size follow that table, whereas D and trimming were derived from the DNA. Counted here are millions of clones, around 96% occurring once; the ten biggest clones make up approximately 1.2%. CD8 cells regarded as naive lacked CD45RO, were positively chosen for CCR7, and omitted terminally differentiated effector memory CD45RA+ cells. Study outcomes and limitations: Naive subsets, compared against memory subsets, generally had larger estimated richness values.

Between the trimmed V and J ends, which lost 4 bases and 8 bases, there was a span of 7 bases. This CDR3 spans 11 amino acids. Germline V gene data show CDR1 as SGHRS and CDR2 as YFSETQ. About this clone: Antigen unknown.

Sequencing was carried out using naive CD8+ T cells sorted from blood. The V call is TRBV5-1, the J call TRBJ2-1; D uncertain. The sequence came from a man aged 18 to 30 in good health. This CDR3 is CASSLMDEQFF. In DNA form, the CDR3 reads TGCGCCAGCAGCCTGATGGATGAGCAGTTCTTC.